This TCR beta chain appears in the sequencing data of a study of metastatic and nonmetastatic thyroid tumors. At the level of the study: The study looked at repertoires side by side in blood and in tumor or nodule tissue from malignant and benign thyroid patients.

This CDR3 is 15 amino acids long. Germline V gives CDR1 SNHLY, CDR2 FYNNEI. V gave up 4 bases and J gave up 8 bases, with 20 bases separating them. Study processing details: For papillary thyroid cancer, a distant-metastasis classifier was constructed from CDR3 differences observed across clinicopathological groups. MiXCR re-clonotyped the PCR reads for TCRdb. The V and J calls here are based on TCRdb, not the publication. The sample includes around 34,000 clones, roughly a fifth seen only once; the top ten take 8%. This clone was counted ten times or more. Patients underwent thyroid surgery, and none had received any treatment before it.

The receptor was derived from a female donor with papillary thyroid cancer or a benign thyroid nodule (not recorded which). Some clones in this sample may be carry-over from other donors' samples. V is TRBV2 and J is TRBJ1-2; TRBD1 might be the D (5 bases). Sequenced material: blood. The CDR3 here is CASSGRDSHPQGYTF. CDR3 DNA: TGTGCCAGCAGTGGGAGGGACTCCCACCCTCAGGGCTACACCTTC.